This T cell receptor (beta chain) is drawn from a study of control samples from healthy donors and cancer patients. J lost 6 bases, V lost 2 bases, and 4 bases had no gene match. This CDR3 has 15 residues. CDR1 and CDR2 (germline): MNHEY, SVGAGI. The assay was immunoSEQ multiplex PCR, and TCRdb's table has in-frame clones only and misses some. The sample lists 150,000 to 200,000 clones, roughly nine tenths occurring once. This clonotype originated in a man aged 25 to 45 in good health. The material sequenced was blood. J is TRBJ2-3 and V is TRBV6-5; TRBD2 aligns across 11 bases. The CDR3 sequence is CASSYVAGGPDTQYF. The CDR3 DNA reads as TGTGCCAGCAGTTACGTAGCGGGGGGGCCGGATACGCAGTATTTT.